Below, 30 T cell receptor beta chains from the same sample are listed, as sequenced in a study of cytomegalovirus exposure and HLA in healthy donors. The PCR ran on 60 Vbeta and 13 Jbeta primers. Sequenced by immunoSEQ multiplex PCR; TCRdb stores in-frame clones only, minus some. This table has approximately 150,000 clones, 82% appearing once. The sequenced sample was PBMCs. The receptors here all came from a male donor in good health and CMV-seronegative.

Notes on this clone: Mismatch with germline at one junction end may stem from a read error. This chain uses TRBV7-2 with TRBJ2-1, with 10 bases that match TRBD2. CDR1 is SGHTA and CDR2 is FQGNSA in the germline V gene. The CDR3 extends over 13 amino acids. DNA for the CDR3: TGTGCCAGCAGCTCACTTACGTCCAGCGGGAGGGTCTTC. This translates into CASSSLTSSGRVF. The full variable domain, in which reference TRBV7-2 and TRBJ2-1 provide the parts outside the CDR3, is GAGVSQSPSNKVTEKGKDVELRCDPISGHTALYWYRQSLGQGLEFLIYFQGNSAPDKSGLPSDRFSAERTGGSVSTLTIQRTQQEDSAVYLCASSSLTSSGRVFGPGTRLTVL.

The chain combines TRBV27 with TRBJ1-1, with TRBD1 matching 7 bases. The V gene end was trimmed by 3 bases and the J gene end by 4 bases; junction bases not matched to a gene: 5. The V gene's germline CDR1 is MNHEY and CDR2 SMNVEV (reference sequence). This CDR3 is 14 amino acids long. The CDR3 loop reads CASSLWPGGTEAFF. The CDR3 DNA is TGTGCCAGCAGTTTGTGGCCAGGGGGCACTGAAGCTTTCTTT.

J is TRBJ2-1 and V is TRBV9; D is perhaps TRBD2 (5 bases). The CDR3 is made up of 17 amino acids. Per germline, CDR1 SGDLS and CDR2 YYNGEE. Trimming removed 0 bases at V and 5 bases at J, with 18 bases between. CDR3 residues: CASSVGYGAVGDNEQFF. The CDR3, as DNA: TGTGCCAGCAGCGTAGGTTACGGAGCCGTGGGAGACAATGAGCAGTTCTTC.

The chain recombines TRBV7-9 with TRBJ2-3; 7 bases are a match to TRBD2. The CDR3 runs to 19 residues. The V gene end was trimmed by 8 bases and the J gene end by 0 bases; junction bases not matched to a gene: 20. The germline V gene encodes CDR1 SEHNR and CDR2 FQNEAQ (reference sequence). The CDR3 protein is CASRPSWLAETSSTDTQYF. In nucleotides, the CDR3 is TGTGCCAGCCGACCCTCGTGGCTAGCGGAGACTTCTAGCACAGATACGCAGTATTTT.

V usage is TRBV11-2 and J usage is TRBJ2-7; 15 nucleotides match TRBD2. After removal of 1 base from V and 11 bases from J, the junction contained 3 bases not matched to a gene. The CDR3 is 14 residues long. CDR1 is SGHAT, CDR2 FQNNGV, per germline. CDR3 region: CASSLGTSGRGEYF. Written as DNA, the CDR3 is TGTGCCAGCAGCTTAGGGACTAGCGGGAGGGGGGAGTACTTC.

V is TRBV2 and J is TRBJ2-5, with 8 bases fitting TRBD1. Per germline, CDR1 SNHLY and CDR2 FYNNEI. The V segment lost 11 bases and the J segment 2 bases; nucleotides outside the gene matches: 7. This CDR3 comprises 13 residues. The CDR3 protein is CAWKQGVQETQYF. CDR3 sequence (DNA): TGTGCCTGGAAACAGGGGGTACAAGAGACCCAGTACTTC.

The chain employs TRBV2 and TRBJ1-4; D possibly corresponds to TRBD1 (5 bases). The V gene lost 6 bases and the J gene lost 4 bases, with 6 bases spanning the gap. This CDR3 has 12 residues. Germline CDR1 is SNHLY and CDR2 is FYNNEI. In DNA, the CDR3 is TGTGCCAGCAGGGACAATAATGAAAAACTGTTTTTT. Translation gives CASRDNNEKLFF.

The genes are TRBV6-5 and TRBJ2-1; maybe TRBD1 (6 bases). The V end was cut by 6 bases, the J end by 4 bases, with 16 bases between. Germline V gene sequence: CDR1 MNHEY, CDR2 SVGAGI. This CDR3 spans 15 amino acids. As DNA, the CDR3 is TGTGCCAGCAGAGGACAGTCTGCAGGGTACAATGAGCAGTTCTTC. Amino acid sequence: CASRGQSAGYNEQFF.

The chain combines TRBV6-1 with TRBJ2-7, with D possibly being TRBD1 (8 bases). The germline CDR1 and CDR2 sequences are MNHNS and SASEGT. The ends were cut back, 6 bases at V and 5 bases at J, with 17 bases in the middle. This CDR3 is built from 14 residues. The CDR3 bases are TGTGCCAGCAGAATGTACAGGGGGGGAGACGAGCAGTACTTC. Its translation: CASRMYRGGDEQYF.

This clone was counted between two and nine times. Written as DNA, the CDR3 is TGTGCCAGCAGCTCACAAGAGACCCAGTACTTC. Translated: CASSSQETQYF. The chain employs TRBV11-2 and TRBJ2-5, with no clear D. The V gene's germline CDR1 is SGHAT and CDR2 FQNNGV. V lost 4 bases to trimming and J lost 2 bases, with 2 bases between them. CDR3 length: 11 residues.

The rearrangement uses TRBV29-1 and TRBJ1-2; D is possibly TRBD1 (5 bases). The V and J ends lost 0 bases and 6 bases respectively, with 14 bases between them. The V gene's germline CDR1 is SQVTM and CDR2 ANQGSEA. This CDR3 has 14 residues. The CDR3 nucleotides are TGCAGCGTTGAAGAGGAGGGGCTAGGGGATGGCTACACCTTC. Amino acid sequence: CSVEEEGLGDGYTF. The whole variable domain, filled in from reference TRBV29-1 and TRBJ1-2, reads SAVISQKPSRDICQRGTSLTIQCQVDSQVTMMFWYRQQPGQSLTLIATANQGSEATYESGFVIDKFPISRPNLTFSTLTVSNMSPEDSSIYLCSVEEEGLGDGYTFGSGTRLTVV.

This clone was observed a handful of times. The CDR3 reads CASSQGRNSGANVLTF. The CDR3 region has the DNA TGCGCCAGCAGCCAAGGGAGGAACTCTGGGGCCAACGTCCTGACTTTC. V and J are TRBV4-3 and TRBJ2-6; D may be TRBD2 (5 bases). The CDR3 is made up of 16 amino acids. Trimming removed 1 base from V and 0 bases from J, with 7 bases in between. Germline assignment: CDR1 LGHNA and CDR2 YSLEER.

This chain links TRBV7-2 with TRBJ2-3, with 9 bases aligning to TRBD2. The J segment lost 5 bases and the V segment lost 5 bases, leaving 8 bases of the junction unmatched. Germline lookup yields CDR1 SGHTA and CDR2 FQGNSA. CDR3 length: 15 amino acids. The DNA for the CDR3 is TGTGCCAGCAGCCTTATAGCGGGAGCGGGAGATACGCAGTATTTT. Residues: CASSLIAGAGDTQYF.

The chain is built from TRBV6-1 and TRBJ2-7, with D uncertain. CDR1 is MNHNS and CDR2 is SASEGT in the germline V gene. Trimming cost V 1 base and J 6 bases, with 10 bases left between them. The CDR3 is 13 amino acids. CDR3 nucleotides: TGTGCCAGCAGTGAAGGACTCCCCCCCGAGCAGTACTTC. Its translation: CASSEGLPPEQYF.

This chain uses TRBV9 with TRBJ2-1; 8 positions match TRBD1. The germline CDR1 and CDR2 sequences are SGDLS and YYNGEE. Germline trimming cut 0 bases from V and 7 bases from J; bases unmatched to any gene: 3. The CDR3 consists of 14 residues. The CDR3 is CASSVGTGSNEQFF. The CDR3 nucleotides are TGTGCCAGCAGCGTAGGGACAGGGAGTAATGAGCAGTTCTTC.

The rearrangement joins TRBV28 to TRBJ1-1, with 8 bases lining up with TRBD1. This CDR3 region has 13 residues. Germline CDR1 is MDHEN and CDR2 is SYDVKM. V lost 4 bases and J lost 7; bases outside the gene matches: 5. Here the CDR3 reads CASSYQGAIEAFF. CDR3 nucleotide sequence: TGTGCCAGCAGTTATCAGGGGGCAATTGAAGCTTTCTTT. The variable domain in full, completed from reference TRBV28 and TRBJ1-1, reads DVKVTQSSRYLVKRTGEKVFLECVQDMDHENMFWYRQDPGLGLRLIYFSYDVKMKEKGDIPEGYSVSREKKERFSLILESASTNQTSMYLCASSYQGAIEAFFGQGTRLTVV.

The V call is TRBV1, the J call TRBJ1-5. TRBV1 is tagged as a pseudogene. The CDR3 totals 12 residues. This CDR3 reads CTSSPGLQPQHF. The CDR3 DNA reads TGCACCAGCAGCCCAGGACTTCAGCCCCAGCATTTT.

The J gene is TRBJ2-2, the V gene TRBV19; possible D gene TRBD2, 5 bases. Per the germline V gene, CDR1 is LNHDA and CDR2 is SQIVND (reference sequence). Trimming left V 7 bases short and J 7 bases short, with 7 bases between. The CDR3 length is 11 residues. The CDR3 reads CASIAGGELFF. CDR3 in DNA: TGTGCCAGTATTGCGGGCGGGGAGCTGTTTTTT.

The table lists this clone with a count of one. The rearrangement links TRBV11-2 to TRBJ2-3; D gene uncertain. Germline V gene sequence: CDR1 SGHAT, CDR2 FQNNGV. The ends were cut back, 8 bases at V and 2 bases at J, with 14 bases in the middle. The CDR3 runs 14 residues. As DNA, the CDR3 is TGTGCCAGCGGCCCCTTTTGGTCCACAGATACGCAGTATTTT. Its protein product is CASGPFWSTDTQYF. Variable domain in full (rest from reference TRBV11-2 and TRBJ2-3): EAGVAQSPRYKIIEKRQSVAFWCNPISGHATLYWYQQILGQGPKLLIQFQNNGVVDDSQLPKDRFSAERLKGVDSTLKIQPAKLEDSAVYLCASGPFWSTDTQYFGPGTRLTVL.

The rearrangement links TRBV9 to TRBJ2-3; 14 bases are shared with TRBD2. J lost 6 bases, V lost 0 bases, and 6 bases had no gene match. The CDR3 is 17 amino acids. In germline, CDR1 is SGDLS, CDR2 YYNGEE. CDR3: CASSVGPGLAGDDTQYF. The DNA for the CDR3 is TGTGCCAGCAGCGTAGGTCCGGGACTAGCGGGAGATGATACGCAGTATTTT. Full variable domain (remainder filled in from reference TRBV9 and TRBJ2-3): DSGVTQTPKHLITATGQRVTLRCSPRSGDLSVYWYQQSLDQGLQFLIQYYNGEERAKGNILERFSAQQFPDLHSELNLSSLELGDSALYFCASSVGPGLAGDDTQYFGPGTRLTVL.

The rearrangement uses TRBV6-5 and TRBJ2-7; D remains ambiguous. Trimming took 2 bases from V and 3 from J, leaving 8 bases between them. CDR1 is MNHEY and CDR2 is SVGAGI in the germline V gene. The CDR3 runs to 13 residues. DNA for the CDR3: TGTGCCAGCAGTTACCCAGGTGGCTACGAGCAGTACTTC. This translates into CASSYPGGYEQYF.

This clone was recorded once. The chain joins TRBV9 to TRBJ2-1; TRBD1 matches at 8 bases. Germline loops: CDR1 SGDLS, CDR2 YYNGEE. Trimming took 3 bases from V and 5 from J; bases not matched to a gene: 7. There are 15 residues in the CDR3. CDR3 DNA: TGTGCCAGCAGCGAGGGGACAGGCCAGGACAATGAGCAGTTCTTC. It is translated as CASSEGTGQDNEQFF.

Only a few counts were recorded for this clone. V gene TRBV13 combines with J gene TRBJ1-2, with D tentatively TRBD1 (6 bases). This CDR3 is 15 amino acids long. Trimming removed 5 bases from V and 4 bases from J, with 17 bases in between. Germline V CDR1 and CDR2: PRHDT, FYEKMQ (reference sequence). The CDR3 nucleotides read TGTGCCAGCAGCCACTCGGGGGGCGGTGGCTATGGCTACACCTTC. It is translated as CASSHSGGGGYGYTF.

The gene calls are TRBV7-2 and TRBJ1-3; TRBD1 might be the D (6 bases). Germline lookup yields CDR1 SGHTA and CDR2 FQGNSA. Trimming took 5 bases from V and 0 from J, leaving 17 bases between them. The length of the CDR3 is 17 residues. The CDR3 bases are TGTGCCAGCAGCCTTAAAAAGGGGGGGCTCTCTGGAAACACCATATATTTT. Protein product: CASSLKKGGLSGNTIYF.

J is TRBJ2-7 and V is TRBV7-8; a possible D gene is TRBD1 (6 bases). V was shortened by 5 bases and J by 1 base, with 12 bases between the two germline ends. The germline V gene encodes CDR1 SGHVS and CDR2 FQNEAQ. The CDR3 runs to 14 residues. The DNA for the CDR3 is TGTGCCAGCAGCCCCTGGACAGAATCCTACGAGCAGTACTTC. Amino acid sequence: CASSPWTESYEQYF.

The CDR3 coding sequence is TGTGCCAGCGTGGGGACAGGGTACACAGATACGCAGTATTTT. It codes for CASVGTGYTDTQYF. The J gene is TRBJ2-3, the V gene TRBV7-2; 9 nucleotides agree with TRBD1. CDR1 and CDR2 (germline): SGHTA, FQGNSA. This CDR3 contains 14 residues. The ends lost 8 bases at V and 2 bases at J; junction bases unmatched: 5.

V gene TRBV10-3 combines with J gene TRBJ2-1; tentative D call: TRBD2 (6 bases). Germline CDR1 ENHRY, CDR2 SYGVKD. There are 12 residues in the CDR3. The V gene lost 10 bases and the J gene lost 0 bases, with 7 bases spanning the gap. The DNA for the CDR3 is TGTGCCACCGGGAGCTCCTACAATGAGCAGTTCTTC. Translation gives CATGSSYNEQFF.

The chain couples TRBV28 to TRBJ2-2; 12 bases fit TRBD1. Germline V gene sequence: CDR1 MDHEN, CDR2 SYDVKM. CDR3 length: 15 amino acids. V dropped 7 bases and J dropped 7; count of bases not matched to a gene: 7. CDR3: CASIRDRGRGGELFF. The CDR3 DNA sequence: TGTGCCAGCATCCGGGACAGGGGGCGAGGCGGGGAGCTGTTTTTT.

The chain couples TRBV28 to TRBJ2-5; weak D call: TRBD2 (5 bases). Trimming took off 8 bases at V and 4 bases at J, with 17 bases between the two ends. CDR3 length: 14 residues. From germline, CDR1 is MDHEN and CDR2 SYDVKM. CDR3 DNA sequence: TGTGCCAGCTTACACCCGGGTGCGGGAGAGACCCAGTACTTC. It is translated as CASLHPGAGETQYF.

The chain recombines TRBV7-3 with TRBJ2-1; D might be TRBD2 (5 bases). The CDR3 length is 13 residues. The V end was cut by 5 bases, the J end by 14 bases, with 19 bases between. The germline V gene has CDR1 SGHTA and CDR2 FQGTGA. In nucleotides, the CDR3 is TGTGCCAGCAGCAAGGACTCCACATTCAGAAAGTTCTTC. Protein product: CASSKDSTFRKFF.